What follows are 7 T cell receptor beta chains derived from one specimen sequenced in a study of blood T cell repertoires in COVID-19. TCRdb keeps only in-frame clones here, not all; method: immunoSEQ multiplex PCR. The table records around 280,000 clones, 87% of them present only once. Material: PBMCs or T cells enriched from blood (not recorded which). Receptors originate from a woman aged 40 to 50 who had recovered from COVID-19.

The CDR3 loop reads CASSRGQRNYEQYF. CDR3 nucleotides: TGTGCCAGCAGCAGGGGACAGCGAAACTACGAGCAGTACTTC. This sequence joins TRBV3-1 (or the pseudogene TRBV3-2) and TRBJ2-7, with 7 nucleotides matching TRBD1. CDR1 LGHDT and CDR2 YNNKEL come from the germline V gene (reference sequence). This CDR3 is built from 14 residues. With V trimmed by 5 bases and J by 3 bases, 7 bases remained unmatched.

This sequence joins TRBV30 and TRBJ2-5; D may be TRBD1 (8 bases). Germline V gene lookup returns CDR1 GTSNPN and CDR2 SVGIG (reference sequence). V was pared by 5 bases and J by 5 bases, with 18 bases between. This CDR3 is built from 14 residues. CDR3 amino acids: CAWRGAGGDETQYF. CDR3 in DNA: TGTGCCTGGCGGGGGGCAGGGGGCGATGAGACCCAGTACTTC.

The genes are TRBV7-9 and TRBJ2-2; 8 nucleotides agree with TRBD2. The CDR3 runs 16 residues. Unmatched junction bases numbered 7, after V lost 5 bases and J lost 2 bases. CDR1 is SEHNR, CDR2 FQNEAQ, per germline (reference sequence). The CDR3: CASSLGLAGNTGELFF. In DNA, the CDR3 is TGTGCCAGCAGCCTCGGACTAGCTGGAAACACCGGGGAGCTGTTTTTT.

The V and J genes are TRBV3-1 (or the pseudogene TRBV3-2) and TRBJ2-1; TRBD2 aligns across 7 bases. The CDR3 loop spans 17 amino acids. Germline CDR1 and CDR2: LGHDT and YNNKEL (reference sequence). V lost 0 bases to trimming and J lost 6 bases; unmatched junction nucleotides: 11. The DNA of the CDR3 is TGTGCCAGCAGCCAAGATCGTGCCGGGAGGTGGGGCAATGAGCAGTTCTTC. It yields the protein CASSQDRAGRWGNEQFF.

This CDR3 is CASSQTMTPYEQYF. CDR3 in DNA: TGTGCCAGCAGCCAAACTATGACCCCATACGAGCAGTACTTC. V is TRBV3-1 (or the pseudogene TRBV3-2) and J is TRBJ2-7, with D hard to call. This CDR3 is 14 amino acids long. Looked up from germline, CDR1 is LGHDT and CDR2 is YNNKEL (reference sequence). The V end was cut by 2 bases, the J end by 4 bases, with 12 bases between.

This clone was picked up one time. This chain connects TRBV4-3 to TRBJ1-1; D unclear. CDR3 size: 14 residues. Between the trimmed V and J ends, which lost 0 bases and 0 bases, there was a span of 5 bases. CDR1 is LGHNA, CDR2 YSLEER, per germline. The CDR3 loop is CASSQDYLNTEAFF. The CDR3 DNA follows: TGCGCCAGCAGCCAAGACTACCTGAACACTGAAGCTTTCTTT.

The chain carries TRBV5-1 and TRBJ2-2; 7 bases match TRBD2. Per the germline V gene, CDR1 is SGHRS and CDR2 is YFSETQ. CDR3 size: 18 residues. J gave up 0 bases and V 1 base, and 9 bases lay outside the gene matches. The CDR3 spells CASSLSTSAESNTGELFF. The CDR3 bases are TGCGCCAGCAGCTTGTCTACTAGCGCCGAATCGAACACCGGGGAGCTGTTTTTT.